This TCR beta chain was identified in a study of T-cell reconstitution after alpha-beta-depleted transplantation in children. Findings of the study overall: Diversity of TCRbeta at day 60 was high in some patients, arising from surviving recipient T cells and thymic progenitors. The origin of alpha-beta T cells about two months after transplant was reportedly several hundred expanded graft clones. T-cell numbers and diversity, one year after transplant, stemmed largely from T cells that were newly produced.

The CDR3 is 16 amino acids. Trimming cost V 7 bases and J 2 bases, with 20 bases left between them. As to this clonotype: Its antigen is not known.

TCRbeta library construction was performed incorporating unique molecular identifiers. MiXCR, run by TCRdb on the PCR reads, gives a single entry per CDR3 protein. The top ten clones hold 14% of a sample with under 750,000 distinct CDR3 sequences, under 25% of them seen once. This chain connects TRBV12-3 or TRBV12-4 to TRBJ1-2, with D maybe TRBD1 (5 bases). The sequence came from a boy less than two years old who had a stem cell transplant for acute myeloid leukemia, so the T cells may come from the graft donor. The sample was PBMCs, mostly from graft donor cells, taken 360 days after TCRalphabeta/CD19-depleted stem cell transplant. The CDR3 loop reads CASNVAYGGTNYGYTF. DNA for the CDR3: TGTGCCAGCAATGTAGCCTACGGGGGGACCAACTATGGCTACACCTTC.